A selection of T cell receptor beta chains follows, all from one sample in a study of shared clonotypes between healthy human individuals. Sequenced by immunoSEQ multiplex PCR; TCRdb stores in-frame clones only, minus some. This table holds some 2.1 million clones, about 95% found once. Sequenced input: naive CD8+ T cells sorted from blood. The receptors here all came from a man between 18 and 29 years old in good health. CDR3s include the opening cysteine and the closing phenylalanine or tryptophan. A D gene is named only where the DNA matches it firmly. The listing skips clone size in some rows; elsewhere it reads once, few, many or a size class.

v_gene	d_gene	j_gene	abundance	CDR3nt	CDR3aa
TRBV4-1	TRBD2	TRBJ2-2	-	TGCGCCAGCAGCCCTGGGACTAGCGGGGGCCGGGAGCTGTTTTTT	CASSPGTSGGRELFF
TRBV4-3	-	TRBJ2-5	once	TGCGCCAGGGTGTTTATAGACTTC	CARVFIDF
TRBV13	-	TRBJ2-1	-	TGTGCCAGCAGCTTAGGACAAGGCAATGAGCAGTTCTTC	CASSLGQGNEQFF
TRBV25-1	-	TRBJ2-3	once	TGTGCCAGCAGTCAGAACTGGGATACGCAGTATTTT	CASSQNWDTQYF
TRBV7-9	-	TRBJ2-1	-	TGTGCCAGCACCCCGAGGCCAGCATCCTACAATGAGCAGTTCTTC	CASTPRPASYNEQFF
TRBV5-4	-	TRBJ2-7	-	TGTGCCAGCAGCTTGGTAGGGTCCCCTATCTACGAGCAGTACTTC	CASSLVGSPIYEQYF
TRBV7-6	TRBD2	TRBJ2-2	-	TGTGCCAGCAGCCCGCGGACTAGCCCCACCGGGGAGCTGTTTTTT	CASSPRTSPTGELFF
TRBV7-2	-	TRBJ1-6	-	TGTGCCAGCAGCTTAGGACTCTCGGGACACCCCCTCCACTTT	CASSLGLSGHPLHF
TRBV27	-	TRBJ1-5	few	TGTGCCAGCAGTCCCTTGGCCGGTAGCAATCAGCCCCAGCATTTT	CASSPLAGSNQPQHF
TRBV10-1	TRBD1	TRBJ1-2	-	TGCGCCAGCAGTTTGGACAGGGACTATGGCTACACCTTC	CASSLDRDYGYTF
TRBV7-8	-	TRBJ1-6	-	TGTGCCAGCAGCCCCCTACAGGGCGTTAATTCACCCCTCCACTTT	CASSPLQGVNSPLHF
TRBV4-3	-	TRBJ1-1	-	TGCGCCAGCAGCCACACAAGAGGGGCGAACACTGAAGCTTTCTTT	CASSHTRGANTEAFF
TRBV5-1	-	TRBJ2-1	few	TGCGCCAGCAGCTTGGCCCGGGGGAATGAGCAGTTCTTC	CASSLARGNEQFF
TRBV10-2	TRBD2	TRBJ2-1	-	TGCGCCAGCAGCGGGGCGGCGGGAGGGGACTACAATGAGCAGTTCTTC	CASSGAAGGDYNEQFF
TRBV6-5	TRBD2	TRBJ2-3	-	TGTGCCACCAGAAAGGGACGGGAGGGCCTAGATACGCAGTATTTT	CATRKGREGLDTQYF